The source of this TCR beta chain is a study of cytomegalovirus exposure and HLA in healthy donors. The PCR contained 60 Vbeta and 13 Jbeta primers. Assay: immunoSEQ multiplex PCR; the TCRdb copy retains only in-frame clones and omits some. Here the sample spans over 200,000 clones, around 80% being singletons. The CDR3 contains 15 residues. CDR1 is SGHVS and CDR2 is FQNEAQ in the germline V gene. Trimming took off 4 bases at V and 3 bases at J, with 15 bases between the two ends. This rearrangement joins TRBV7-8 to TRBJ1-2; D may be TRBD1 (5 bases). Material for sequencing was PBMCs. This receptor was taken from a woman aged 60-75 years in good health and CMV-seropositive. The CDR3 sequence is CASSSRSEGYYGYTF. The CDR3 nucleotides are TGTGCCAGCAGCTCCCGTTCGGAGGGGTACTATGGCTACACCTTC.